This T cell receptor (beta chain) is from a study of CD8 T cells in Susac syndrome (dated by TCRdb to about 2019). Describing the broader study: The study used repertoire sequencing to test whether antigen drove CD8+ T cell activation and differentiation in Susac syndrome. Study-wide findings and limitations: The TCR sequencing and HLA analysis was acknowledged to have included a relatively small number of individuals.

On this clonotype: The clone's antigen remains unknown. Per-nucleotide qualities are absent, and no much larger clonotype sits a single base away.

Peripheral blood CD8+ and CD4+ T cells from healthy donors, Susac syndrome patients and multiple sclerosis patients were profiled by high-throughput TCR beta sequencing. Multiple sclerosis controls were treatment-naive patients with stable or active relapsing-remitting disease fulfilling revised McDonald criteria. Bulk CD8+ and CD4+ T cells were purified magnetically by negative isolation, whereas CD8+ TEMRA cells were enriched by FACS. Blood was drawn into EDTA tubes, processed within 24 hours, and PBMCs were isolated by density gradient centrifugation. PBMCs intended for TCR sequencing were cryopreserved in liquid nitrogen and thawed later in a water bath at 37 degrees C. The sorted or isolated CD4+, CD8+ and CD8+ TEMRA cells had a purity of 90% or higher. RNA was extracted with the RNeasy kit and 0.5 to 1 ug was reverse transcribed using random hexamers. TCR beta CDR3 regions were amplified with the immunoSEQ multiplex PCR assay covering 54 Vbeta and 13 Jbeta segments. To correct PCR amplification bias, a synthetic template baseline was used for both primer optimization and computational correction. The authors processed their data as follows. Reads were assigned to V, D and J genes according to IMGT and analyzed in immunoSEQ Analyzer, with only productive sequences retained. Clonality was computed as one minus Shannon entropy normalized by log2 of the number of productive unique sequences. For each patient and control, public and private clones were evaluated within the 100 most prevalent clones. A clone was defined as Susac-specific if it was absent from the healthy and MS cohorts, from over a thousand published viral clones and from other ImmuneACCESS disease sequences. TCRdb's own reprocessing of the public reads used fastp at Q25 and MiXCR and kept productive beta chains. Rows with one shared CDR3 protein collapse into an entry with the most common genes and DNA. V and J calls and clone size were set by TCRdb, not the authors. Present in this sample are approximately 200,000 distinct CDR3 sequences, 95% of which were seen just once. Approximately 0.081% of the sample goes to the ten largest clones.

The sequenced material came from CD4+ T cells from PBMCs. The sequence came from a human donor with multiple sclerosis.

The nucleotide sequence is given as TGTGCCAGTAGTGATACAGGGTTGGAGACCCAGTACTTC. Its protein is CASSDTGLETQYF. Recombination connected TRBV19 to TRBJ2-5; the best D guess is TRBD1, with 6 bases matching. Sequences LNHDA (CDR1) and SQIVND (CDR2) are obtained from the germline V gene (reference sequence). V and J lose 5 bases and 5 bases, and a span of 12 bases separates them. The CDR3 numbers 13 residues from cysteine through phenylalanine. Just the 39-base CDR3 DNA is kept, in frame starting at base 1.